Reported below is one T cell receptor beta chain. Germline V gene lookup returns CDR1 SNHLY and CDR2 FYNNEI. The V and J ends lost 4 bases and 4 bases respectively, with 12 bases between them. The CDR3 has 14 residues. The data belong to a study of blood T cell repertoires in COVID-19. About the study: Researchers got acute and convalescent COVID-19 samples from the United States, Italy and Spain. T cells, B-cell-depleted T cells, or PBMCs supplied cDNA or gDNA.

In the original analysis: Amplification of reference gene primers was used by the study to estimate nucleated cell counts. Sequencing used immunoSEQ multiplex PCR; TCRdb keeps in-frame clones, though not all of them. That table supplies the V and J calls and clone size; D and trimming were determined from the DNA. The sample lists roughly 69,000 clones, around 84% seen once, with 12% in the top ten. The sample comprised peripheral blood. This clonotype originated in a human donor in a cohort sampled during active COVID-19. The chain combines TRBV2 with TRBJ2-3, with a possible D match to TRBD1 (5 bases). This CDR3 reads CASSGGAPPDTQYF. The CDR3 DNA reads TGTGCCAGCAGTGGGGGCGCCCCGCCAGATACGCAGTATTTT.